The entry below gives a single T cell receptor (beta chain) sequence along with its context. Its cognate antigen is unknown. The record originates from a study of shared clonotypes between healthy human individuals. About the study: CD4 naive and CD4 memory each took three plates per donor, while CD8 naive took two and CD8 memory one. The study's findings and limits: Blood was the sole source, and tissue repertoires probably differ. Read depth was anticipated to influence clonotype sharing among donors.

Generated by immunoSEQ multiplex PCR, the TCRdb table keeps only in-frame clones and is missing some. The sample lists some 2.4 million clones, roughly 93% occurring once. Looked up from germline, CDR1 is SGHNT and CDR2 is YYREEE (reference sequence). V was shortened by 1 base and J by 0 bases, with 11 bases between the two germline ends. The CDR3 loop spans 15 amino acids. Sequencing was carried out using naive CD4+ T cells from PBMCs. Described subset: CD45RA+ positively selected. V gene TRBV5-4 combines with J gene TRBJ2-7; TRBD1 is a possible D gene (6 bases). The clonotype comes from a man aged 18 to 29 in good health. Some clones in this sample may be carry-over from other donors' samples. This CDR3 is CASSLITGSSYEQYF. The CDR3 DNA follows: TGTGCCAGCAGCTTGATTACAGGGAGCTCCTACGAGCAGTACTTC.